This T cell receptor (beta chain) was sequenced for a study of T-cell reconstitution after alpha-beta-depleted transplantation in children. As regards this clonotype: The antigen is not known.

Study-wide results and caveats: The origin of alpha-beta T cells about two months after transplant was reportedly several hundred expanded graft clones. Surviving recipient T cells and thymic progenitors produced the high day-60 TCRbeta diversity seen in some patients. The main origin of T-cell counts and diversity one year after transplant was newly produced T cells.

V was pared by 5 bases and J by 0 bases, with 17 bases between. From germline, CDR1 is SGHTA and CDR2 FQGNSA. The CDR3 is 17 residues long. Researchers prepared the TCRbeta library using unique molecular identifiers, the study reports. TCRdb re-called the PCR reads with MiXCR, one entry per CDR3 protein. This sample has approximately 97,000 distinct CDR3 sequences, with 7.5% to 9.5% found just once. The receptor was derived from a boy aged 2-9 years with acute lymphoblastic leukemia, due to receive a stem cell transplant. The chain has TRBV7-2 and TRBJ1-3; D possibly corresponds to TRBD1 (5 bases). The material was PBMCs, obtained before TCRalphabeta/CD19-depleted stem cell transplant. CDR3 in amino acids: CASSPTTPGASGNTIYF. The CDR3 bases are TGTGCCAGCAGCCCCACGACACCCGGGGCCTCTGGAAACACCATATATTTT.